These 2 T cell receptor beta chains were all obtained from the same sample, sequenced in a study of T cell repertoires in cytomegalovirus infection. TCRdb called the reads again in MiXCR, with one record for every CDR3 protein. In the table there are roughly 500,000 distinct CDR3 sequences, more than 15% of which are singletons. Sequences were obtained from CD8+ T cells from PBMCs. Source of these receptors: a human donor in good health (CMV status not recorded). Some clones in this sample may be carry-over from other donors' samples.

The rearrangement joins TRBV28 to TRBJ2-2; tentatively, D is TRBD1 (5 bases). Germline V gene lookup returns CDR1 MDHEN and CDR2 SYDVKM. This CDR3 is 16 amino acids long. Trimming took 7 bases from V and 6 from J, leaving 21 bases between them. CDR3 loop: CASIPARVMRAGELFF. DNA for the CDR3: TGTGCCAGCATCCCCGCCAGGGTAATGCGCGCCGGGGAGCTGTTTTTT.

This clonotype was detected many times. For the CDR3, the DNA is TGTGCCAGCAGCCTGGGGACTAGCGAGACCTACGAGCAGTACTTC. Translating gives CASSLGTSETYEQYF. The rearrangement joins TRBV7-9 to TRBJ2-7; TRBD2 agrees at 10 bases. Germline V gives CDR1 SEHNR, CDR2 FQNEAQ (reference sequence). The CDR3 consists of 15 residues. Unmatched junction bases numbered 6, after V lost 5 bases and J lost 2 bases.